This T cell receptor beta chain was sequenced for a study of human T cells and chemical hapten exposure. On the study more broadly: Recorded diagnoses among the mostly female patients were alopecia areata, totalis or universalis. General study results and limits: Significantly greater numbers of large CDR3 similarity clusters came from expanded TCRs than from controls. The number of TCRs above 1 in 1000 frequency did not change after DPC sensitization.

The CDR3 is 16 amino acids. V was shortened by 0 bases and J by 3 bases, with 14 bases between the two germline ends. Germline V gene sequence: CDR1 SGDLS, CDR2 YYNGEE. With regard to this clonotype: What it binds is not known.

The time point denotes: patch test 1, 2 weeks after DPC sensitization. Treatment described: therapeutic diphenylcyclopropenone sensitization with weekly scalp DPC. TCRdb independently ran MiXCR on the RACE reads; one entry per CDR3 protein. The table shows some 190,000 distinct CDR3 sequences, with approximately 20% occurring only once. The sequences come from whole blood, collected in connection with sensitization to the hapten diphenylcyclopropenone (DPC). The J gene is TRBJ2-3, the V gene TRBV9, with D possibly being TRBD2 (5 bases). This sequence originates from a woman aged 50 to 65 with alopecia areata. Some clones in this sample may be carry-over from other donors' samples. The CDR3 spells CASSVGVTGTTDTQYF. The CDR3 bases are TGTGCCAGCAGCGTAGGAGTCACGGGAACAACAGATACGCAGTATTTT.